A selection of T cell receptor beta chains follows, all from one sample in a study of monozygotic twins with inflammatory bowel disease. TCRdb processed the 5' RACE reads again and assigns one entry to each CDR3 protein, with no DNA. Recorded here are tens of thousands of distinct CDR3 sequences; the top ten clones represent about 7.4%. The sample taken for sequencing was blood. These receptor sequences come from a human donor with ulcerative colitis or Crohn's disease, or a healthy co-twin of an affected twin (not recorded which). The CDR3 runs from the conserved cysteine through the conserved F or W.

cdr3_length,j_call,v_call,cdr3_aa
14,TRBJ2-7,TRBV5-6,CASSLLAGSYEQYF
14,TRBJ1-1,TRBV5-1,CASSLEKGRTEAFF
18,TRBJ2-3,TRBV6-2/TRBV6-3,CASIRDSSLSPGADTQYF
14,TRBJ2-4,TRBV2,CASSEMVSRGIQYF
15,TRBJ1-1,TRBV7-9,CASSFIGRGETEAFF
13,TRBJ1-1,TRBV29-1,CSVRDRQNTEAFF
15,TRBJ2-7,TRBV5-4,CASSTEGRGYHEQYF
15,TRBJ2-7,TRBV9,CASSGREGALYEQYF
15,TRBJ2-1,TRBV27,CASSPDVTSYNEQFF
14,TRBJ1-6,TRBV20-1,CSAHLGKGNSPLHF
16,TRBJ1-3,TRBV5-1,CASSLVSGASGNTIYF
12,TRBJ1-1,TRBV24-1,CATPELCTEAFF
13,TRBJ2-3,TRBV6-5,CASSSPVLSTQYF
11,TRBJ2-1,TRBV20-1,CSARDEEGQFF
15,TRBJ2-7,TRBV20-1,CSAKTWTGGPHEQYF
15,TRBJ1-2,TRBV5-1,CASSLEGSADYGYTF
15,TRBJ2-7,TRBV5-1,CASSQDGDRGHEQYF
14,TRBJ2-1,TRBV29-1,CSGAGTSGYNEQFF
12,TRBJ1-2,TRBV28,CASSDRAYGYTF
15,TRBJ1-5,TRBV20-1,CSARGRGTGNQPQHF
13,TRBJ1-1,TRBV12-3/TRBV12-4,CASSDQMNTEAFF
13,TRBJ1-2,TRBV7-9,CASSPGQRYGYTF
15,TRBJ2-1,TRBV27,CASSLVGGLTNEQFF
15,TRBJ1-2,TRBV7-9,CASSFSSGGFYGYTF
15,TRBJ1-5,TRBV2,CASSEDVASNQPQHF
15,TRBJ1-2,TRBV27,CASRLSSARGYGYTF
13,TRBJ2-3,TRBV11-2,CASSFSRTDTQYF
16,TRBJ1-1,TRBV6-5,CASSYGPVTPNTEAFF
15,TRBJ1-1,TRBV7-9,CASSLTRTGGTEAFF
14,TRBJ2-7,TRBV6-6,CASSYGRGIYEQYF
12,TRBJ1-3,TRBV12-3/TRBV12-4,CASSSPRNTIYF
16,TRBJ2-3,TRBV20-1,CSARDAEDRGTDTQYF
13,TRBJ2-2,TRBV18,CASSPPNAGELFF
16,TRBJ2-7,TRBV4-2,CASSLSGTSGPYEQYF
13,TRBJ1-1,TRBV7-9,CASSFGEKTEAFF
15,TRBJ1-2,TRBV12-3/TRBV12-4,CASSLVWDTSYGYTF
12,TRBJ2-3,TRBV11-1,CASSPRGDTQYF
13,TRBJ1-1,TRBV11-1,CASSLTEKTEAFF
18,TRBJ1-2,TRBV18,CASSPPTQGPESFYGYTF
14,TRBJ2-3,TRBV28,CASSLSDSPDTQYF
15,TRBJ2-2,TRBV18,CASSPGSANTGELFF
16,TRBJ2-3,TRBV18,CASSLTGTGGTDTQYF
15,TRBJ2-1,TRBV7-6,CASSGRTSGVREQFF
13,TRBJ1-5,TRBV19,CASSIQAAQPQHF
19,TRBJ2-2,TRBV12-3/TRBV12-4,CASRSPPVWGGQNTGELFF
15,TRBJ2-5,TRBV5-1,CASSLFRDGGETQYF
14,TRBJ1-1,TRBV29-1,CSVVQGALGTEAFF
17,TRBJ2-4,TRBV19,CASSKTPGTGTKNIQYF
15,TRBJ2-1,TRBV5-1,CASSSGQGLYNEQFF
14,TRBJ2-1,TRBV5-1,CASSKDPPSIRWFF
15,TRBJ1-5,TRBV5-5,CASSTTGDRDQPQHF
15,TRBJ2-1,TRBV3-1,CASSQQRGGNNEQFF
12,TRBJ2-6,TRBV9,CASKTGANVLTF
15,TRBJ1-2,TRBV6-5,CASSLQGAVGYGYTF